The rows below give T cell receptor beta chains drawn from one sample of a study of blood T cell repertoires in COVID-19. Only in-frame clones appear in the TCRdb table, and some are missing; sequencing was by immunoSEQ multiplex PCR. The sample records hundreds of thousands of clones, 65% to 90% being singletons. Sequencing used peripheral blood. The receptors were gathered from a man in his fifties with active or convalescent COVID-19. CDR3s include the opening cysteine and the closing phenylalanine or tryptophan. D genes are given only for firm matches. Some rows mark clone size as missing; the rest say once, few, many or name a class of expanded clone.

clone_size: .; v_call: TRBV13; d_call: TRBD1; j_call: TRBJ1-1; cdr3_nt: TGTGCCAGCAGCGCAGGACAGGGGTCTTTCTTT; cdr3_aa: CASSAGQGSFF
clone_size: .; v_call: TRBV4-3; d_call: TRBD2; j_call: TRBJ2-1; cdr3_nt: TGCGCCAGCAGGGTCGCTATAGCGGGAGTCCATGAGCAGTTCTTC; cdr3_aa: CASRVAIAGVHEQFF
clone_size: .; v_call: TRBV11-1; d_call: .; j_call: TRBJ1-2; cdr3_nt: TGTGCCAGCAGCCGGGAACAGACTTATGGCTACACCTTC; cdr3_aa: CASSREQTYGYTF
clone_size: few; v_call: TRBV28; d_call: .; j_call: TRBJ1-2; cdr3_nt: TGTGCCAGCCGGGGGTACGGCTACACCTTC; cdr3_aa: CASRGYGYTF
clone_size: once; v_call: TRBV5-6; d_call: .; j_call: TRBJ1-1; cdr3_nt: TGTGCCAGCAGCTTGGGACTTTCCACTGAAGCTTTCTTT; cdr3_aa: CASSLGLSTEAFF
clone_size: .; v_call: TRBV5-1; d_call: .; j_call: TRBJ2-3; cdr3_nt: TGCGCCAGCAGCTTGAGTCCGACAGCTAGCACAGATACGCAGTATTTT; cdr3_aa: CASSLSPTASTDTQYF
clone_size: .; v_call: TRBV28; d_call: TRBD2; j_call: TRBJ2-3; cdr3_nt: TGTGCCAGCAGGCCTGAGGGCGGGAGTTTCACAGATACGCAGTATTTT; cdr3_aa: CASRPEGGSFTDTQYF
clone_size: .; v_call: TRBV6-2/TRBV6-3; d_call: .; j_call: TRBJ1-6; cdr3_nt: TGTGCCAGCAGTTCCGGGGGCTCCTATAATTCACCCCTCCACTTT; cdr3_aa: CASSSGGSYNSPLHF
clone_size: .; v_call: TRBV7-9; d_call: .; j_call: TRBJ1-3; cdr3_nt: TGTGCCAGCAGCCTCTCCCCGACGACAGGAAACACCATATATTTT; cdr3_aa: CASSLSPTTGNTIYF
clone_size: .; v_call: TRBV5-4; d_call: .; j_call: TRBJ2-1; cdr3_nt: TGTGCCAGCAGCTTGGCCGGAGTCGACAATGAGCAGTTCTTC; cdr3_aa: CASSLAGVDNEQFF
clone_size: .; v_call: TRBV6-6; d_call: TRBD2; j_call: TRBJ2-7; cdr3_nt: TGTGCCAGCAGTCCTATGGGACTAGCGGAGCCCTCCTACGAGCAGTACTTC; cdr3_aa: CASSPMGLAEPSYEQYF
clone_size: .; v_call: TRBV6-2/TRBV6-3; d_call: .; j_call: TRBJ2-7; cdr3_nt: TGTGCCAGCAGTTTCCTACCGACTAGGCCCTCCTACGAGCAGTACTTC; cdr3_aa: CASSFLPTRPSYEQYF
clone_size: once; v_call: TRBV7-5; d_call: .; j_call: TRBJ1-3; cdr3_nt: TGTGTCAGAAGCGAGGGGGAGGGTTCCTCTGGAAACACCATATATTTT; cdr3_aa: CVRSEGEGSSGNTIYF
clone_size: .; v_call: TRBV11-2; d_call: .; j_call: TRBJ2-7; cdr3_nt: TGTGCCAGCAGCCCTCAACTCTACAGGGAGCAGTACTTC; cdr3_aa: CASSPQLYREQYF
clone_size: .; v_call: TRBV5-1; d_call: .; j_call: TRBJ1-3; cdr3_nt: TGCGCCAGCAGCTCGGACATCAGCTCTGGAAACACCATATATTTT; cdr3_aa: CASSSDISSGNTIYF
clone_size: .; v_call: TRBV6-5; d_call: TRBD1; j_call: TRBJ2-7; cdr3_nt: TGTGCCAGCAGTTACTCCGGACAGGGGGCATATGAGCAGTACTTC; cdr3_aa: CASSYSGQGAYEQYF
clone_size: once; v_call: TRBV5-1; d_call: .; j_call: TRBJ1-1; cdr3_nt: TGCGCCAGCAGCTTGAGGTTAACGGACCAGGGGAACACTGAAGCTTTCTTT; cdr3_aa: CASSLRLTDQGNTEAFF
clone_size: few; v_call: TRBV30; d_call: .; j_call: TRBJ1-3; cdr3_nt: TGTGCCTGGACTTTGTGGGGCAGTGGAAACACCATATATTTT; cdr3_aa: CAWTLWGSGNTIYF
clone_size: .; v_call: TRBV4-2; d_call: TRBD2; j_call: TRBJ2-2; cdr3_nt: TGTGCCAGCAGCCAAGATCTTGGGAGGGTCACCGGGGAGCTGTTTTTT; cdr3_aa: CASSQDLGRVTGELFF
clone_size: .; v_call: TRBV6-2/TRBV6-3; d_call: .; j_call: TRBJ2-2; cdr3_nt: TGTGCCAGCAGTATCGCCGGGACATTAATTTCGGTTGGGCTGTTTTTT; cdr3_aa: CASSIAGTLISVGLFF